Each of the 15 T cell receptor beta chains below was sequenced from the same sample in a study of cytomegalovirus exposure and HLA in healthy donors. Researchers ran the PCR with 60 Vbeta and 13 Jbeta primers. Generated by immunoSEQ multiplex PCR, the TCRdb table keeps only in-frame clones and is missing some. The sample has roughly 92,000 clones, about four fifths seen once. Sequencing used PBMCs. The source of these receptors is a man aged 50 to 60 in good health and CMV-seropositive.

The CDR3 DNA follows: TGTGCCAGCTCGCTTTGGAAAGGGGGCGACAGTAGGAGCAATCAGCCCCAGCATTTT. It encodes CASSLWKGGDSRSNQPQHF. V and J are TRBV18 and TRBJ1-5, with 7 bases aligning to TRBD1. Germline CDR1 is KGHSH and CDR2 is LQKENI. The CDR3 has 19 residues. Trimming removed 6 bases from V and 1 base from J; junction bases left unmatched: 18.

The chain is built from TRBV7-2 and TRBJ1-2, with 9 bases lining up with TRBD1. J lost 2 bases, V lost 3 bases, and 1 base had no gene match. Germline loops: CDR1 SGHTA, CDR2 FQGNSA. CDR3 length equals 14 residues. The CDR3 bases are TGTGCCAGCAGCTTTGACAGGGGGAACTATGGCTACACCTTC. It translates to CASSFDRGNYGYTF.

This chain uses TRBV13 with TRBJ1-1; D possibly corresponds to TRBD1 (6 bases). The V gene lost 1 base and the J gene lost 2 bases, with 17 bases spanning the gap. Germline V gives CDR1 PRHDT, CDR2 FYEKMQ (reference sequence). The CDR3 extends over 17 amino acids. CDR3 loop: CASSLAGHSSPNTEAFF. The CDR3 DNA reads TGTGCCAGCAGCTTAGCGGGACACTCCTCACCTAACACTGAAGCTTTCTTT.

V gene TRBV15 combines with J gene TRBJ2-7; 9 nucleotides match TRBD2. The length of the CDR3 is 13 residues. CDR1 LNHNV and CDR2 YYDKDF come from the germline V gene (reference sequence). V was pared by 5 bases and J by 2 bases, with 1 base of the junction left unmatched. The CDR3 DNA follows: TGTGCCACCAGCGAGCGGGGGGCCTACGAGCAGTACTTC. Its protein product is CATSERGAYEQYF.

This clone came up a few times. The V and J genes are TRBV5-1 and TRBJ2-7; TRBD2 aligns across 12 bases. The CDR3 contains 15 residues. Unmatched junction bases numbered 6, after V lost 1 base and J lost 7 bases. Germline V gene data show CDR1 as SGHRS and CDR2 as YFSETQ. Written as DNA, the CDR3 is TGCGCCAGCAGCTTGTCTAGCGGGAGGGCGGGGGAGCAGTACTTC. Its protein is CASSLSSGRAGEQYF.

The chain links TRBV19 to TRBJ1-1; D is unresolved. The CDR3 covers 15 residues. Looked up from germline, CDR1 is LNHDA and CDR2 is SQIVND (reference sequence). The ends were cut back, 3 bases at V and 1 base at J, with 12 bases in the middle. CDR3 DNA sequence: TGTGCCAGTAGTATCCCCTCCCGGGGGAACACTGAAGCTTTCTTT. Translation: CASSIPSRGNTEAFF. The full variable domain, in which reference TRBV19 and TRBJ1-1 provide the parts outside the CDR3, is DGGITQSPKYLFRKEGQNVTLSCEQNLNHDAMYWYRQDPGQGLRLIYYSQIVNDFQKGDIAEGYSVSREKKESFPLTVTSAQKNPTAFYLCASSIPSRGNTEAFFGQGTRLTVV.

V is TRBV5-4 and J is TRBJ2-7, with 9 bases aligning to TRBD2. The CDR3 loop spans 15 amino acids. Germline CDR1 SGHNT, CDR2 YYREEE (reference sequence). J was trimmed by 6 bases and V by 0 bases; bases with no gene match: 7. The CDR3 nucleotides are TGTGCCAGCAGCTTGGGGGCTAGCGGGATTGGCGAGCAGTACTTC. This sequence encodes CASSLGASGIGEQYF.

The rearrangement joins TRBV5-1 to TRBJ1-1, with a weak D call TRBD1 (6 bases). CDR1 and CDR2 from the germline V gene are SGHRS and YFSETQ. Trimming shortened V by 1 base and J by 5 bases, and 12 bases separated the two germline ends. CDR3 size: 14 residues. The CDR3 DNA is TGCGCCAGCAGCTTGCAGGGGCGGTTGACTGAAGCTTTCTTT. Translated: CASSLQGRLTEAFF.

This clone was observed a single time. The rearrangement links TRBV6-1 to TRBJ1-2; the D gene is possibly TRBD1 (6 bases). Trimming left V 5 bases short and J 4 bases short, with 14 bases between. CDR1 is MNHNS, CDR2 SASEGT, per germline. The CDR3 extends over 14 amino acids. This CDR3 is CASSYMDSSYGYTF. The DNA of the CDR3 is TGTGCCAGCAGTTATATGGACAGCTCCTATGGCTACACCTTC.

The chain combines TRBV7-2 with TRBJ2-3, with 8 nucleotides matching TRBD2. Germline lookup yields CDR1 SGHTA and CDR2 FQGNSA. The CDR3 sequence is 18 residues long. V was clipped by 4 bases and J by 0 bases; unmatched bases: 12. The CDR3 bases are TGTGCCAGCAGCTCCGAGTTGTCGGGAGGGCCGAGCACAGATACGCAGTATTTT. It specifies CASSSELSGGPSTDTQYF.

The chain joins TRBV5-1 to TRBJ2-7; 14 nucleotides agree with TRBD2. Trimming removed 4 bases from V and 5 bases from J; junction bases left unmatched: 2. This CDR3 is built from 14 residues. Germline values: CDR1 SGHRS, CDR2 YFSETQ. CDR3 in amino acids: CASSATSGRDEQYF. The CDR3, as DNA: TGCGCCAGCAGCGCGACTAGCGGGAGGGACGAGCAGTACTTC.

The genes are TRBV6-1 and TRBJ1-2, with 7 positions matching TRBD1. The CDR3 has 14 residues. The germline V gene encodes CDR1 MNHNS and CDR2 SASEGT. Trimming cost V 3 bases and J 4 bases; bases outside gene matches: 5. The CDR3 loop is CASSDRTGGYGYTF. CDR3 bases: TGTGCCAGCAGTGACCGGACAGGCGGCTATGGCTACACCTTC.

About this clone: The junction and the germline gene differ at one end; a read error may be behind it. The chain recombines TRBV10-3 with TRBJ2-4, with D unclear. The CDR3 has 11 residues. The germline V gene has CDR1 ENHRY and CDR2 SYGVKD. The CDR3 loop is CASRSENSQYF. In nucleotides, the CDR3 is TGTGCCAGCAGATCTGAAAACAGTCAGTACTTC.

V gene TRBV27 combines with J gene TRBJ2-3; 12 bases are shared with TRBD2. The CDR3 spans 16 residues. With 4 bases clipped from V and 1 base from J, the junction kept 3 bases outside the gene matches. The V gene's germline CDR1 is MNHEY and CDR2 SMNVEV (reference sequence). The CDR3 sequence is CASSSLAGGGTDTQYF. DNA for the CDR3: TGTGCCAGCAGTTCCCTAGCGGGGGGGGGCACAGATACGCAGTATTTT.

The chain has TRBV15 and TRBJ2-2, with a possible D match to TRBD1 (6 bases). Germline CDR1 and CDR2: LNHNV and YYDKDF (reference sequence). Between the trimmed V and J ends, which lost 2 bases and 3 bases, there was a span of 10 bases. The length of the CDR3 is 15 residues. In DNA form, the CDR3 reads TGTGCCACCAGCAGACAGGGGCGTGACACCGGGGAGCTGTTTTTT. Translated: CATSRQGRDTGELFF.